This T cell receptor beta chain was sequenced during a study of T cells in localized non-small cell lung cancer. Germline CDR1 and CDR2: MNHEY and SVGAGI. The ends were cut back, 2 bases at V and 4 bases at J, with 14 bases in the middle. The CDR3 is 15 residues long. Points from the study as a whole: Since sequencing was restricted to only one region of the tumor, intratumor heterogeneity remains a possibility.

Remarks on this clone: Its specificity is unknown.

The protocol was immunoSEQ multiplex PCR, while the TCRdb copy is restricted to in-frame clones and leaves out a portion. The data show approximately 9,000 clones, with about 90% seen just once and about 7.5% held by the top ten. The TCR comes from a woman aged 40-69 years with stage I squamous cell lung carcinoma. The sample consisted of peripheral blood, taken before any cancer treatment. The rearrangement uses TRBV6-5 and TRBJ1-1; D unclear. CDR3 loop: CASSYTWGEGTEAFF. The CDR3 DNA sequence: TGTGCCAGCAGTTACACGTGGGGAGAGGGCACTGAAGCTTTCTTT.